A single sample is the source of the 7 T cell receptor beta chains below, sequenced in a study of spatial heterogeneity in lung cancer. The antigens for these receptors are not known. Each CDR3 protein gets one entry after TCRdb re-called the 5' RACE reads with MiXCR. This table holds 5,500 to 9,000 distinct CDR3 sequences, roughly 13% found once. Time point reported: sample taken at primary tumor resection. Whole-study results and caveats: Mutation tallies in tumors tracked expanded intratumoral alpha and beta TCR counts.

Sequenced material: lung tumor tissue, taken at surgery. All receptors come from a male donor with early-stage non-small cell lung cancer.

The J gene is TRBJ2-7, the V gene TRBV28, with D perhaps matching TRBD1 or TRBD2 (5 bases each). CDR3 length equals 16 residues. The germline V gene has CDR1 MDHEN and CDR2 SYDVKM. Trimming removed 5 bases at V and 0 bases at J, with 17 bases between. In DNA form, the CDR3 reads TGTGCCAGCAGTCGCCTTCGGGCAGGGAGCTCCTACGAGCAGTACTTC. Its translation: CASSRLRAGSSYEQYF.

By sample share, this clonotype is medium-sized. This chain links TRBV5-1 with TRBJ2-1; D is undetermined. The V end lost 3 bases, the J end lost 0 bases, and 10 bases lay between the germline ends. The CDR3 runs 15 residues. Germline loops: CDR1 SGHRS, CDR2 YFSETQ. Written as DNA, the CDR3 is TGCGCCAGCAGCTCAGACCCGGCCTCCTACAATGAGCAGTTCTTC. Its translation: CASSSDPASYNEQFF.

V gene TRBV7-9 combines with J gene TRBJ2-7; 7 nucleotides align to TRBD1. The trim removed 5 bases at V and 4 bases at J, leaving 11 bases unmatched. The CDR3 is 15 amino acids. Germline V gene data show CDR1 as SEHNR and CDR2 as FQNEAQ (reference sequence). CDR3 nucleotides: TGTGCCAGCAGCCCAAAGACAGGGAAGGGTTACGAGCAGTACTTC. This gives the protein CASSPKTGKGYEQYF.

This clonotype was seen many times. The chain uses TRBV24-1 and TRBJ2-4; TRBD2 might be the D (5 bases). Trimming pared 2 bases from V and 0 bases from J, leaving 22 bases between. Looked up from germline, CDR1 is KGHDR and CDR2 is SFDVKD. The CDR3 loop spans 20 amino acids. CDR3 sequence reads: CATSDSRSSVPGKAKNIQYF. In DNA form, the CDR3 reads TGTGCCACCAGTGATTCGCGCAGTTCGGTCCCCGGGAAAGCCAAAAACATTCAGTACTTC.

This clonotype was detected only a few times. The J gene is TRBJ1-5, the V gene TRBV6-1, with D possibly being TRBD1 (5 bases). The CDR3 length is 14 residues. V lost 3 bases and J lost 7, with 13 bases in between. CDR1 and CDR2 (germline): MNHNS, SASEGT. The CDR3 loop is CASSDIQGMQPQHF. Written as DNA, the CDR3 is TGTGCCAGCAGTGATATTCAGGGAATGCAGCCCCAGCATTTT.

This clonotype appeared many times. This chain links TRBV12-3 or TRBV12-4 with TRBJ1-6, with 8 bases lining up with TRBD1. CDR3 length: 14 amino acids. With 6 bases clipped from V and 10 bases from J, the junction kept 8 bases outside the gene matches. This chain's CDR3 is CASSKGQDGSPLHF. DNA of the CDR3: TGTGCCAGCAGCAAGGGACAGGATGGGTCACCCCTCCACTTT.

This clonotype was seen repeatedly, ten times or more. The chain has TRBV27 and TRBJ2-5; D possibly corresponds to TRBD1 (6 bases). The V gene lost 4 bases and the J gene lost 3 bases, with 30 bases spanning the gap. This CDR3 is 20 amino acids long. From germline, CDR1 is MNHEY and CDR2 SMNVEV (reference sequence). The CDR3 DNA follows: TGTGCCAGCAGTTCACTCTACAGGGTTCAAGAGGACCGGTTCAAAGAGACCCAGTACTTC. Encoded protein: CASSSLYRVQEDRFKETQYF.